These 25 T cell receptor beta chains came from one sample sequenced in a study of CD8 T cells in ankylosing spondylitis. Study-wide results and limits: It appeared that ankylosing spondylitis blood was characterized by a TCR beta motif of several highly homologous variants.

Their specific antigens are unknown. Via MiXCR, TCRdb re-called the 5' RACE reads, giving one row per CDR3 protein. The data contain roughly 670,000 distinct CDR3 sequences, around 20% of them singletons. Sequencing was carried out using blood, either unsorted or a sorted T cell fraction (not recorded which). The receptor set was obtained from a male donor with ankylosing spondylitis.

The chain recombines TRBV14 with TRBJ2-7, with 13 bases matching TRBD2. This CDR3 has 18 amino acids. The V gene end was trimmed by 0 bases and the J gene end by 1 base; junction bases not matched to a gene: 6. CDR1 is SGHDN and CDR2 is FVKESK in the germline V gene. CDR3 residues: CASSQESGLAGVSYEQYF. CDR3 nucleotide sequence: TGTGCCAGCAGCCAAGAGTCAGGACTAGCGGGAGTTTCCTACGAGCAGTACTTC.

The chain uses TRBV12-3 or TRBV12-4 and TRBJ2-3; no firm D call. This CDR3 region has 14 residues. Between the trimmed V and J ends, which lost 2 bases and 6 bases, there was a span of 12 bases. In DNA form, the CDR3 reads TGTGCCAGCAGTTTAATGGCTACTACGGATACGCAGTATTTT. This encodes CASSLMATTDTQYF.

Concerning this clonotype itself: An end of the junction does not agree with germline; a read error may underlie this. The chain couples TRBV11-2 to TRBJ2-4; 7 positions match TRBD1. Looked up from germline, CDR1 is SGHAT and CDR2 is FQNNGV. This CDR3 is built from 13 residues. The CDR3 nucleotides read TGTGCCAGCAGCTCCTCGGGACAGCTCCCCTCGAAATTC. The encoded protein is CASSSSGQLPSKF. Together with reference TRBV11-2 and TRBJ2-4, the CDR3 gives the full variable domain: EAGVAQSPRYKIIEKRQSVAFWCNPISGHATLYWYQQILGQGPKLLIQFQNNGVVDDSQLPKDRFSAERLKGVDSTLKIQPAKLEDSAVYLCASSSSGQLPSKFGAGTRLSVL.

There are many counts of this clonotype. The CDR3 DNA reads as TGCAGTGCCCCCGTCAGCACAGATACGCAGTATTTT. It codes for CSAPVSTDTQYF. This chain uses TRBV20-1 with TRBJ2-3; no firm D call. CDR3 size: 12 residues. The germline V gene encodes CDR1 DFQATT and CDR2 SNEGSKA (reference sequence). V was cut by 6 bases and J by 0 bases, with 7 bases left in between.

There are a few counts of this clonotype. The chain employs TRBV27 and TRBJ2-1; TRBD1 aligns across 7 bases. Germline V gene data show CDR1 as MNHEY and CDR2 as SMNVEV (reference sequence). J was trimmed by 0 bases and V by 5 bases; bases with no gene match: 4. CDR3 length: 15 residues. This chain's CDR3 is CASSTGASSYNEQFF. Written as DNA, the CDR3 is TGTGCCAGCAGTACAGGGGCGAGCTCCTACAATGAGCAGTTCTTC.

Only a few counts were recorded for this clonotype. This rearrangement joins TRBV9 to TRBJ2-1, with a tentative D call TRBD1 (6 bases). CDR1 SGDLS and CDR2 YYNGEE come from the germline V gene. The CDR3 has 15 amino acids. The V end was cut by 4 bases, the J end by 9 bases, with 20 bases between. The CDR3 DNA follows: TGTGCCAGCAGCCCCCGGTGGCAGGGGATTGGTGAGCAGTTCTTC. Translation gives CASSPRWQGIGEQFF.

This sequence joins TRBV12-3 or TRBV12-4 and TRBJ2-5, with a tentative D call TRBD2 (7 bases). This CDR3 contains 16 residues. Trimming removed 1 base at V and 0 bases at J, with 12 bases between. The CDR3 here is CASSLGYGGHQETQYF. CDR3 in DNA: TGTGCCAGCAGTTTAGGCTACGGGGGGCACCAAGAGACCCAGTACTTC.

The gene calls are TRBV3-1 and TRBJ2-7; D is perhaps TRBD2 (5 bases). Germline V CDR1 and CDR2: LGHDT, YNNKEL (reference sequence). CDR3 length: 13 amino acids. Trimming removed 4 bases from V and 6 bases from J, with 13 bases in between. CDR3 amino acids: CASSPMGATEQYF. For the CDR3, the DNA is TGTGCCAGCAGCCCCATGGGAGCGACCGAGCAGTACTTC.

In its sample, this clonotype was seen a few times. This chain links TRBV7-9 with TRBJ1-1, with D possibly being TRBD1 (5 bases). The germline V gene encodes CDR1 SEHNR and CDR2 FQNEAQ (reference sequence). This CDR3 is built from 13 residues. V gave up 5 bases and J gave up 6 bases, with 13 bases separating them. The CDR3 sequence: CASSSRDWAEAFF. The CDR3 DNA reads TGTGCCAGCAGCAGCAGGGATTGGGCTGAAGCTTTCTTT.

The chain couples TRBV18 to TRBJ2-5; TRBD2 aligns across 8 bases. From germline, CDR1 is KGHSH and CDR2 LQKENI. Trimming took 2 bases from V and 9 from J; bases not matched to a gene: 14. This CDR3 is built from 16 residues. The CDR3 sequence is CASSPTAAGASEAQYF. CDR3 DNA sequence: TGTGCCAGCTCACCAACAGCAGCGGGGGCCTCCGAAGCCCAGTACTTC.

This clonotype was seen a few times. The CDR3 region has the DNA TGTGCCAGCAGCTTAGTTTCCGGGAGCGATGAGCAGTTCTTC. This translates into CASSLVSGSDEQFF. The chain uses TRBV7-9 and TRBJ2-1; D perhaps matches TRBD2 (6 bases). This CDR3 comprises 14 residues. Deletions cut 1 base from V and 8 bases from J, with 12 bases between. Germline values: CDR1 SEHNR, CDR2 FQNEAQ (reference sequence).

This clonotype was detected a few times. The chain combines TRBV20-1 with TRBJ2-7; no reliable D call. CDR1 and CDR2 (germline): DFQATT, SNEGSKA (reference sequence). V shed 3 bases and J shed 5 bases, with 2 bases lying between them. The CDR3 runs 9 residues. The CDR3 coding sequence is TGCAGTGCTAGTCACGAGCAGTACTTC. This sequence encodes CSASHEQYF.

This clonotype has more than one count but fewer than ten. V usage is TRBV5-6 and J usage is TRBJ1-1; 9 bases align to TRBD1. CDR3 length: 15 residues. CDR1 is SGHDT, CDR2 YYEEEE, per germline. V was pared by 2 bases and J by 5 bases, with 7 bases of the junction left unmatched. As DNA, the CDR3 is TGTGCCAGCAGCTTACCACAGGGGGCGGATACTGAAGCTTTCTTT. This encodes CASSLPQGADTEAFF.

The V gene is TRBV7-6, the J gene TRBJ2-3; weak D call: TRBD2 (5 bases). The CDR3 contains 13 residues. The V gene lost 8 bases and the J gene lost 5 bases, with 14 bases spanning the gap. In germline, CDR1 is SGHVS, CDR2 FNYEAQ. The CDR3 DNA reads as TGTGCCAGCTGTAGCGCATTGCGAGATACGCAGTATTTT. Protein product: CASCSALRDTQYF.

This clonotype was recorded a few times. The CDR3 coding sequence is TGTGCCAGCAGTGAGCGCGGGCGGAGTTATGGCTACACCTTC. Translation: CASSERGRSYGYTF. J is TRBJ1-2 and V is TRBV6-1, with D unresolved. The CDR3 totals 14 residues. Germline lookup yields CDR1 MNHNS and CDR2 SASEGT. Trimming removed 3 bases at V and 5 bases at J, with 13 bases between.

This clonotype has a handful of counts. The J gene is TRBJ2-5, the V gene TRBV12-3 or TRBV12-4; no clear D gene. Trimming cost V 7 bases and J 3 bases, with 15 bases left between them. There are 14 residues in the CDR3. The DNA of the CDR3 is TGTGCCAGCACCCCCGTGGGCCTGAAAGAGACCCAGTACTTC. It is translated as CASTPVGLKETQYF.

The chain uses TRBV2 and TRBJ1-2; possible D gene TRBD1, 6 bases. This CDR3 is 12 amino acids long. Trimming shortened V by 5 bases and J by 4 bases, and 8 bases separated the two germline ends. Germline values: CDR1 SNHLY, CDR2 FYNNEI. The CDR3 is CASSTTGYGYTF. CDR3 coding DNA: TGTGCCAGCAGTACGACAGGCTATGGCTACACCTTC.

The rearrangement links TRBV30 to TRBJ2-7; no clear D gene. Between the trimmed V and J ends, which lost 2 bases and 2 bases, there was a span of 4 bases. Germline assignment: CDR1 GTSNPN and CDR2 SVGIG (reference sequence). The CDR3 spans 11 residues. The CDR3 here is CAWSTPYEQYF. The CDR3, as DNA: TGTGCCTGGAGTACCCCCTACGAGCAGTACTTC. The complete variable domain, with remaining parts taken from reference TRBV30 and TRBJ2-7, reads SQTIHQWPATLVQPVGSPLSLECTVEGTSNPNLYWYRQAAGRGLQLLFYSVGIGQISSEVPQNLSASRPQDRQFILSSKKLLLSDSGFYLCAWSTPYEQYFGPGTRLTVT.

This clonotype showed up just a few times. V usage is TRBV7-9 and J usage is TRBJ2-5; D might be TRBD1 or TRBD2, each matching 5 bases. The V gene's germline CDR1 is SEHNR and CDR2 FQNEAQ (reference sequence). This CDR3 region has 12 residues. Trimming stripped 7 bases from V and 7 bases from J, with 13 bases between. The CDR3 DNA reads TGTGCCAGCACCCCACACGGGGCGACCCAGTACTTC. Encoded protein: CASTPHGATQYF.

This clonotype occurred a few times. The rearrangement uses TRBV29-1 and TRBJ1-1; possible D gene TRBD1, 6 bases. The CDR3 is made up of 15 amino acids. Trimming removed 4 bases at V and 0 bases at J, with 15 bases between. Germline loops: CDR1 SQVTM, CDR2 ANQGSEA. For the CDR3, the DNA is TGCAGCGTTGGTCGCAGGGGCAAGATGAACACTGAAGCTTTCTTT. This translates into CSVGRRGKMNTEAFF. Full variable domain (remainder filled in from reference TRBV29-1 and TRBJ1-1): SAVISQKPSRDICQRGTSLTIQCQVDSQVTMMFWYRQQPGQSLTLIATANQGSEATYESGFVIDKFPISRPNLTFSTLTVSNMSPEDSSIYLCSVGRRGKMNTEAFFGQGTRLTVV.

The chain carries TRBV24-1 and TRBJ2-1, with a tentative D call TRBD2 (6 bases). Germline V gene lookup returns CDR1 KGHDR and CDR2 SFDVKD. The CDR3 is 14 amino acids. Trimming took 3 bases from V and 2 from J, leaving 7 bases between them. The CDR3 sequence is CATSDPGAYNEQFF. The CDR3 nucleotides are TGTGCCACCAGTGATCCGGGGGCCTACAATGAGCAGTTCTTC.

V gene TRBV10-3 combines with J gene TRBJ2-7; 7 nucleotides align to TRBD2. Per the germline V gene, CDR1 is ENHRY and CDR2 is SYGVKD. The J segment lost 4 bases and the V segment lost 3 bases, leaving 6 bases of the junction unmatched. The CDR3 covers 14 residues. The DNA of the CDR3 is TGTGCCATCAGTGACCCGGGACTAACTTACGAGCAGTACTTC. It is translated as CAISDPGLTYEQYF.

This clonotype was seen repeatedly, ten times or more. This chain uses TRBV3-1 with TRBJ1-2; 7 bases line up with TRBD1. Per germline, CDR1 LGHDT and CDR2 YNNKEL (reference sequence). The CDR3 covers 14 residues. J gave up 8 bases and V 1 base, and 7 bases lay outside the gene matches. The CDR3 here is CASSQGGTVRGYTF. CDR3 nucleotides: TGTGCCAGCAGCCAAGGTGGGACAGTGAGAGGCTACACCTTC.

The rearrangement uses TRBV29-1 and TRBJ1-1; a possible D gene is TRBD1 (6 bases). V was trimmed by 7 bases and J by 1 base, leaving 16 bases between them. Germline V gives CDR1 SQVTM, CDR2 ANQGSEA. CDR3 length: 14 residues. CDR3 sequence: CSAQDSGGNTEAFF. The CDR3 nucleotides read TGCAGCGCCCAGGACAGCGGCGGGAACACTGAAGCTTTCTTT.

The rearrangement joins TRBV7-2 to TRBJ2-7; tentatively, D is TRBD1 (7 bases). The V and J ends lost 4 bases and 0 bases respectively, with 13 bases between them. This CDR3 has 15 amino acids. The germline V gene encodes CDR1 SGHTA and CDR2 FQGNSA. The CDR3: CASSSQGGASYEQYF. CDR3 nucleotide sequence: TGTGCCAGCAGCTCCCAGGGGGGAGCCTCCTACGAGCAGTACTTC.